A single sample gave rise to the 11 T cell receptor beta chains below, sequenced in a study of shared clonotypes between healthy human individuals. Produced via immunoSEQ multiplex PCR; TCRdb's table is partial and in-frame only. There are roughly 2,300,000 clones in the sample; approximately 90% occur only once, and 0.37% lies in the top ten. The material sequenced was naive CD4+ T cells from PBMCs. Noted subset: CD45RA+ positively selected. The receptors come from a man between 18 and 35 years old in good health. Some clones in this sample may be carry-over from other donors' samples.

This clone showed up just once. This chain connects TRBV6-1 to TRBJ1-2; a weak D match, TRBD1 (5 bases). CDR1 MNHNS and CDR2 SASEGT come from the germline V gene. Trimming took 5 bases from V and 1 from J, leaving 11 bases between them. This CDR3 has 14 residues. Here the CDR3 DNA reads TGTGCCAGCAGTTCGGACACACTTAACTATGGCTACACCTTC. Translation gives CASSSDTLNYGYTF.

The chain is built from TRBV5-4 and TRBJ2-1; 7 positions agree with TRBD2. CDR1 and CDR2 (germline): SGHNT, YYREEE (reference sequence). V gave up 5 bases and J gave up 8 bases; unmatched junction bases: 10. The CDR3 covers 14 residues. In DNA, the CDR3 is TGTGCCAGCAGGATCGTACTAGCGAGCGATGAGCAGTTCTTC. Its protein product is CASRIVLASDEQFF.

The chain has TRBV29-1 and TRBJ2-7; TRBD2 might be the D (5 bases). From germline, CDR1 is SQVTM and CDR2 ANQGSEA. This CDR3 has 13 amino acids. V lost 1 base and J lost 7, with 14 bases in between. The CDR3 spells CSVEGRAPGEQYF. The CDR3 DNA reads as TGCAGCGTTGAAGGACGGGCGCCGGGGGAGCAGTACTTC.

This clone was seen only once. The chain links TRBV6-1 to TRBJ2-7; D remains ambiguous. With 7 bases removed from V and 5 bases from J, the gap between germline ends came to 21 bases. The CDR3 is made up of 15 amino acids. Per the germline V gene, CDR1 is MNHNS and CDR2 is SASEGT. DNA for the CDR3: TGTGCCAGCAATTCCGCCCAGTACTCAATCCACGAGCAGTACTTC. This gives the protein CASNSAQYSIHEQYF.

This clone has only one observation. The chain employs TRBV27 and TRBJ1-2, with a tentative D call TRBD1 (5 bases). Between the trimmed V and J ends, which lost 5 bases and 5 bases, there was a span of 18 bases. The CDR3 runs to 15 residues. The germline CDR1 and CDR2 sequences are MNHEY and SMNVEV (reference sequence). Here the CDR3 DNA reads TGTGCCAGCAGTGCTCGACAGAGATCTTCGTATGGCTACACCTTC. Amino acids: CASSARQRSSYGYTF.

The chain carries TRBV7-2 and TRBJ1-4, with 11 bases matching TRBD1. The junction had 6 bases not matched to a gene; V was cut back by 5 bases and J by 7 bases. This CDR3 region has 15 residues. The germline V gene encodes CDR1 SGHTA and CDR2 FQGNSA. The CDR3 DNA reads TGTGCCAGCAGCACGAGGACAGGGGGCACTGAAAAACTGTTTTTT. This codes for CASSTRTGGTEKLFF.

The chain links TRBV2 to TRBJ2-3; D unresolved. V was clipped by 7 bases and J by 6 bases, with 17 bases between them. CDR1 and CDR2 (germline): SNHLY, FYNNEI. The CDR3 totals 14 residues. CDR3 coding DNA: TGTGCCAGCACCGAGAGATTCCCCGGGGATACGCAGTATTTT. This encodes CASTERFPGDTQYF.

This sequence joins TRBV7-8 and TRBJ1-5; D possibly corresponds to TRBD1 (6 bases). Germline V gene sequence: CDR1 SGHVS, CDR2 FQNEAQ. V dropped 4 bases and J dropped 7 bases, with 14 bases sitting between them. The CDR3 has 14 residues. Written as DNA, the CDR3 is TGTGCCAGCAGCTACGGGGGGGCGGTACAGCCCCAGCATTTT. It encodes CASSYGGAVQPQHF.

The rearrangement uses TRBV2 and TRBJ2-5, with TRBD1 matching 8 bases. V dropped 1 base and J dropped 5; count of bases not matched to a gene: 6. Germline V gene data show CDR1 as SNHLY and CDR2 as FYNNEI. The CDR3 sequence is 15 residues long. The CDR3 DNA reads TGTGCCAGCAGTGAAGATCAGGGGGCGGTCGAGACCCAGTACTTC. It yields the protein CASSEDQGAVETQYF.

V and J are TRBV4-1 and TRBJ2-1, with D tentatively TRBD1 (5 bases). The V gene's germline CDR1 is MGHRA and CDR2 YSYEKL. The CDR3 is 15 residues long. Deletions cut 4 bases from V and 0 bases from J, with 10 bases between. CDR3 amino acids: CASSRLGDSYNEQFF. DNA of the CDR3: TGCGCCAGCAGCCGCCTAGGGGACTCCTACAATGAGCAGTTCTTC.

The chain carries TRBV30 and TRBJ1-4, with 7 bases lining up with TRBD1. This CDR3 is built from 15 residues. CDR1 is GTSNPN and CDR2 is SVGIG in the germline V gene (reference sequence). The junction had 8 bases not matched to a gene; V was cut back by 3 bases and J by 4 bases. As DNA, the CDR3 is TGTGCCTGGAGCCCGGTCGGACAGGATAATGAAAAACTGTTTTTT. This gives the protein CAWSPVGQDNEKLFF.